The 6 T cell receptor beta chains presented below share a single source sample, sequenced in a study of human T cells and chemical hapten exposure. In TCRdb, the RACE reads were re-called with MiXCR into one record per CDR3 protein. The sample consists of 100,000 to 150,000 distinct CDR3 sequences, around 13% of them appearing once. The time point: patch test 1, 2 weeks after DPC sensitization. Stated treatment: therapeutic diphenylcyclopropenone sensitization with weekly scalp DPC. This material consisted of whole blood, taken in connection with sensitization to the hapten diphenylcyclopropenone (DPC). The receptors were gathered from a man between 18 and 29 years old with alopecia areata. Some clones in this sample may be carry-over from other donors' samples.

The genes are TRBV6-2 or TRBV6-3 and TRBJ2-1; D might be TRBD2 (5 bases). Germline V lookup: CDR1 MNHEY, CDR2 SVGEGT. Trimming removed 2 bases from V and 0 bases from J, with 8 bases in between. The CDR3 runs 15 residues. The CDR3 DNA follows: TGTGCCAGCAGTTACACGGGAAGCTCCTACAATGAGCAGTTCTTC. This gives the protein CASSYTGSSYNEQFF.

In nucleotides, the CDR3 is TGCAGTGCTAGAGATCGACGGGGGGACTACAATGAGCAGTTCTTC. This sequence encodes CSARDRRGDYNEQFF. This chain joins TRBV20-1 and TRBJ2-1; 7 nucleotides match TRBD2. CDR3 length: 15 amino acids. The germline V gene has CDR1 DFQATT and CDR2 SNEGSKA (reference sequence). With 0 bases clipped from V and 3 bases from J, the junction kept 5 bases outside the gene matches.

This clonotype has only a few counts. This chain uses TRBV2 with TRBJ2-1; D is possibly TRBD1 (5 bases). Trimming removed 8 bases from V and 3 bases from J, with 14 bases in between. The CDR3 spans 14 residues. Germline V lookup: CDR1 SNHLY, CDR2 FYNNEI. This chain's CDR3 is CASSAGNLYNEQFF. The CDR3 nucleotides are TGTGCCAGCTCTGCAGGGAACCTCTACAATGAGCAGTTCTTC.

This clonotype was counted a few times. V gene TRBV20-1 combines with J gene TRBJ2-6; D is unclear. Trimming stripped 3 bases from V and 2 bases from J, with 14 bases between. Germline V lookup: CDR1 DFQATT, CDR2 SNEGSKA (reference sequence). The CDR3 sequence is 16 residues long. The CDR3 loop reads CSARPHGEAGANVLTF. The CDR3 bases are TGCAGTGCTAGGCCTCATGGGGAAGCTGGGGCCAACGTCCTGACTTTC.

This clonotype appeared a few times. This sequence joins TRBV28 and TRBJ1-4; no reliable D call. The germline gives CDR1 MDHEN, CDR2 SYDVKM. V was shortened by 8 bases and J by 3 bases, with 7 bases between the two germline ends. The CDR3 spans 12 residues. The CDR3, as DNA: TGTGCCAGCGAGGGTCCTAATGAAAAACTGTTTTTT. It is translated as CASEGPNEKLFF.

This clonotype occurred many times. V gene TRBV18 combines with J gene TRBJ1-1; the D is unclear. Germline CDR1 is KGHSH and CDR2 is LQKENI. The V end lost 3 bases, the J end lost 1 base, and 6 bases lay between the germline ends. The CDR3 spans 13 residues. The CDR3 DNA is TGTGCCAGCTCACCCACAGCGAACACTGAAGCTTTCTTT. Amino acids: CASSPTANTEAFF.